This TCR beta chain was identified in a study of blood T cell repertoires in COVID-19. Overall study: Acute and convalescent COVID-19 samples came from the United States, Italy and Spain. The analysed material was cDNA or gDNA that came from T cells, B-cell-depleted T cells, or PBMCs.

Source study methods: Reference gene primers were amplified, and this amplification served to estimate nucleated cell counts. Profiling relied on immunoSEQ multiplex PCR, and the TCRdb table lists in-frame clones only, not all of them. V and J calls and clone size are given by that table; D and trimming were obtained from the DNA. The sample has more than 110,000 clones; roughly four fifths are singletons. V was trimmed by 2 bases and J by 2 bases, leaving 13 bases between them. Germline V CDR1 and CDR2: MNHEY, SVGEGT. CDR3 length: 15 amino acids. J is TRBJ2-7 and V is TRBV6-2 or TRBV6-3; D is perhaps TRBD1 (5 bases). This sequence originates from a human donor in a cohort sampled during active COVID-19. Material: peripheral blood. CDR3 sequence (DNA): TGTGCCAGCAGTTACCCGCAGGACAAGGCCTACGAGCAGTACTTC. The encoded protein is CASSYPQDKAYEQYF.